This T cell receptor (beta chain) was captured in a study of blood T cell repertoires in COVID-19. Some clones are missing from TCRdb's copy, which holds only in-frame ones; the method was immunoSEQ multiplex PCR. The top ten clones hold roughly 12% of a sample with approximately 300,000 clones, about nine tenths of them seen once. The CDR3 sequence is 13 residues long. From germline, CDR1 is MGHDK and CDR2 SYGVNS. V was trimmed by 3 bases and J by 8 bases, leaving 11 bases between them. The clonotype originates from a woman aged 25-40 years with COVID-19, enrolled during active disease. Material for sequencing was peripheral blood. The V and J genes are TRBV25-1 and TRBJ2-1, with a weak D call TRBD1 (6 bases). For the CDR3, the DNA is TGTGCCAGCAGTGACCCGGCAGGGGATGAGCAGTTCTTC. It specifies CASSDPAGDEQFF.